The 7 T cell receptor beta chains below come from one sample, sequenced in a study of CD8 T cells in Susac syndrome. Random-hexamer reverse transcription was applied to about 0.5 to 1 ug RNA. MiXCR was run by TCRdb on the immunoSEQ multiplex PCR reads, yielding one entry per CDR3 protein. The sample lists roughly 180,000 distinct CDR3 sequences; roughly 95% were seen once. Sample: CD4+ T cells from PBMCs. The receptors were gathered from a human donor in good health.

The V call is TRBV30, the J call TRBJ1-2, with TRBD1 as a possible D gene (5 bases). Trimming took off 5 bases at V and 4 bases at J, with 14 bases between the two ends. This CDR3 is 13 amino acids long. Germline V gene sequence: CDR1 GTSNPN, CDR2 SVGIG (reference sequence). The CDR3 sequence is CAWYRDSIYGYTF. In DNA, the CDR3 is TGTGCCTGGTACCGGGACTCAATCTATGGCTACACCTTC.

V usage is TRBV3-1 and J usage is TRBJ2-1, with TRBD2 matching over 14 bases. J gave up 6 bases and V 4 bases, and 2 bases lay outside the gene matches. The CDR3 has 15 amino acids. From germline, CDR1 is LGHDT and CDR2 YNNKEL (reference sequence). CDR3 amino acids: CASSRLAGGSNEQFF. Written as DNA, the CDR3 is TGTGCCAGCAGCCGACTAGCGGGAGGGAGCAATGAGCAGTTCTTC.

The chain has TRBV7-9 and TRBJ1-2, with D hard to call. The germline V and J ends were trimmed by 1 base and 4 bases, with 4 bases remaining between them. Germline values: CDR1 SEHNR, CDR2 FQNEAQ (reference sequence). This CDR3 is built from 12 residues. CDR3 amino acids: CASSLESYGYTF. The DNA of the CDR3 is TGTGCCAGCAGCTTAGAGTCCTATGGCTACACCTTC.

The rearrangement joins TRBV4-1 to TRBJ2-3; perhaps D is TRBD1 or TRBD2 (5 bases each). V shed 2 bases and J shed 5 bases, with 23 bases lying between them. CDR1 is MGHRA and CDR2 is YSYEKL in the germline V gene. This CDR3 contains 18 residues. The DNA of the CDR3 is TGCGCCAGCAGCCAATTTGGCGCACCGGGACCGAGACGAGATACGCAGTATTTT. It is translated as CASSQFGAPGPRRDTQYF.

The rearrangement joins TRBV30 to TRBJ2-5; perhaps TRBD1 as D (5 bases). Trimming took off 3 bases at V and 4 bases at J, with 12 bases between the two ends. The CDR3 sequence is 13 residues long. Germline V gene data show CDR1 as GTSNPN and CDR2 as SVGIG (reference sequence). CDR3: CAWSPQGGETQYF. In DNA, the CDR3 is TGTGCCTGGAGCCCTCAGGGTGGAGAGACCCAGTACTTC.

The chain carries TRBV7-9 and TRBJ2-5, with 7 bases identical to TRBD1. CDR3 size: 16 residues. Germline trimming cut 4 bases from V and 0 bases from J; bases unmatched to any gene: 8. Germline V CDR1 and CDR2: SEHNR, FQNEAQ (reference sequence). CDR3 in amino acids: CASSSPIQGNQETQYF. In nucleotides, the CDR3 is TGTGCCAGCAGCTCCCCAATACAGGGGAACCAAGAGACCCAGTACTTC.

This clonotype was recorded only once. The genes are TRBV7-9 and TRBJ2-1, with 11 positions matching TRBD1. Trimming cost V 3 bases and J 8 bases; bases outside gene matches: 6. The CDR3 spans 15 residues. Germline CDR1 is SEHNR and CDR2 is FQNEAQ (reference sequence). The CDR3 spells CASSFGQGANDEQFF. CDR3 in DNA: TGTGCCAGCAGCTTTGGACAGGGGGCAAATGATGAGCAGTTCTTC.